Listed below are T cell receptor beta chains from one sample, sequenced in a study of regulatory T cells in long-lasting Graves disease. TCRdb independently ran MiXCR on the reads; one entry per CDR3 protein. The repertoire includes 600 to 950 distinct CDR3 sequences, approximately 50% of them detected once, and more than 20% sits in the top ten. This material consisted of peripheral blood mononuclear cells (PBMCs), taken with antithyroid drug treatment, in newly diagnosed or persistent Graves disease (not recorded which). The receptors here all came from a female donor with Graves disease. The CDR3 runs from the conserved cysteine through the conserved F or W. A D gene is named only where the DNA matches it firmly. Size is stated for part of the rows, as once, few or many counts, or as a class when the clone is expanded.

NA TRBJ2-1 TRBV20-1 NA TGCAGTGCTAGAGATCAATTTAGGGGGGCGGTGAATGAGCAGTTCTTC CSARDQFRGAVNEQFF
NA TRBJ2-1 TRBV7-9 TRBD2 TGTGCCAGCAGCTTAGCCGGACTAGCGGGCTTCAATGAGCAGTTCTTC CASSLAGLAGFNEQFF
few TRBJ2-3 TRBV5-1 TRBD2 TGCGCCAGCAGCGGGAGTAGCGGGAACACAGATACGCAGTATTTT CASSGSSGNTDTQYF
NA TRBJ1-1 TRBV7-2 NA TGTGCCAGCAGGGCCACGAGGAACACTGAAGCTTTCTTT CASRATRNTEAFF
NA TRBJ2-3 TRBV4-3 NA TGCGCCAGCAGCCAAGACCGGGCCCCCACAGATACGCAGTATTTT CASSQDRAPTDTQYF
NA TRBJ2-7 TRBV29-1 TRBD2 TGCAGCGTAACCGGGACTAGCGGGTTCAGCGAGCAGTACTTC CSVTGTSGFSEQYF
NA TRBJ2-1 TRBV27 NA TGTGCCAGCAGTTTAACCGACAATGAGCAGTTCTTC CASSLTDNEQFF
NA TRBJ1-4 TRBV11-2 NA TGTGCCAGCAGCTTAGGGAACTCTGGTGAAAAACTGTTTTTT CASSLGNSGEKLFF
few TRBJ1-2 TRBV19 NA TGTGCCAGTAGTTTCGGGACCTCAGGGGCGGTCTTCTTC CASSFGTSGAVFF
once TRBJ2-1 TRBV7-9 NA TGTGCCAGCAGCAGCCCCTCCAACGAACGGTTCTTC CASSSPSNERFF
NA TRBJ2-7 TRBV20-1 TRBD2 TGCAGTGGCTCGGCTAGCGGACCCGTCTCCTACGAGCAGTACTTC CSGSASGPVSYEQYF
few TRBJ2-3 TRBV4-3 NA TGCGCCAGCAGCCAAGATGGCGCGAATCACTACACAGATACGCAGTATTTT CASSQDGANHYTDTQYF
NA TRBJ2-1 TRBV19 NA TGTGCCAGTAGTAAACTGACTAACTACAATGAGCAGTTCTTC CASSKLTNYNEQFF
large TRBJ2-1 TRBV14 NA TGTGCCAGCAGCTCGGACAGAGTAGAGCAGTTCTTC CASSSDRVEQFF
NA TRBJ1-2 TRBV28 TRBD1 TGTGCCAGCAGTTTTGGGACAGTTAACTATGGCTACACCTTC CASSFGTVNYGYTF
NA TRBJ1-6 TRBV10-3 NA TGTGCCATCAGTGAGGGGGACTATAATTCACCCCTCCACTTT CAISEGDYNSPLHF
NA TRBJ2-3 TRBV6-1 TRBD2 TGTGCCAGCACCCGTCCGGGACTAGGACTTTCTGGCACAGATACGCAGTATTTT CASTRPGLGLSGTDTQYF
once TRBJ1-2 TRBV14 NA TGTGCCAGCAGCCTCCTGACAGCGTCTGGCTACACCTTC CASSLLTASGYTF
NA TRBJ2-3 TRBV27 TRBD1 TGTGCCAGCAGTTTCGGACAGGGCTACACAGATACGCAGTATTTT CASSFGQGYTDTQYF
NA TRBJ2-5 TRBV20-1 NA TGCAGTGCTGGCGAAGAGACCCAGTACTTC CSAGEETQYF
NA TRBJ1-2 TRBV29-1 NA TGCAGCGTTGACCTCCCCGGGGACTTAACAAACTATGGCTACACCTTC CSVDLPGDLTNYGYTF
few TRBJ2-2 TRBV10-2 TRBD2 TGCGCCAGCAGTGAGGTGGGAGGGACCGGGGAGCTGTTTTTT CASSEVGGTGELFF
NA TRBJ2-7 TRBV4-3 NA TGCGCCAGCAGCCAAGATCTTGACAGATCCTACGAGCAGTACTTC CASSQDLDRSYEQYF
few TRBJ1-4 TRBV4-1 NA TGCGCCAGCAGCCCACCTCAAGGGGAAAAACTGTTTTTT CASSPPQGEKLFF
NA TRBJ2-1 TRBV27 TRBD2 TGTGCCAGCAGTTTGAGTCTAGCGGGAGTTAATGAGCAGTTCTTC CASSLSLAGVNEQFF
once TRBJ2-6 TRBV4-2 NA TGTGCCAGCAGCCAGGGTGGCAACGTCCTGACTTTC CASSQGGNVLTF
NA TRBJ2-7 TRBV4-2 NA TGTGCCAGCAGCCAAGATGTGGTGCAGGGTAGATACGAGCAGTACTTC CASSQDVVQGRYEQYF
NA TRBJ2-1 TRBV6-2/TRBV6-3 TRBD2 TGTGCCAGCAGTTACCCAGCGGGGGACAATGAGCAGTTCTTC CASSYPAGDNEQFF
large TRBJ2-3 TRBV29-1 NA TGCAGCGTCACCGGGACACTCGATACGCAGTATTTT CSVTGTLDTQYF
few TRBJ1-5 TRBV12-5 NA TGTGCTAGTGGTTCCACAGGGTTGAATCAGCCCCAGCATTTT CASGSTGLNQPQHF
NA TRBJ1-2 TRBV10-3 TRBD1 TGTGCCATCAGTGACCCTTCGGGACAGGGGAACTATGGCTACACCTTC CAISDPSGQGNYGYTF
NA TRBJ1-2 TRBV27 TRBD1 TGTGCCAGCAGTCAAACTGGGGACAGGGGGATTTATTATGGCTACACCTTC CASSQTGDRGIYYGYTF
NA TRBJ2-1 TRBV28 NA TGTGCCAGCAGATTTACCGGCAATGAGCAGTTCTTC CASRFTGNEQFF
NA TRBJ2-1 TRBV19 NA TGTGCCAGTAGTATATTCAATGAGCAGTTCTTC CASSIFNEQFF
few TRBJ2-2 TRBV7-8 TRBD2 TGTGCCAGCAGCTTGGTAGCGGGGAACACCGGGGAGCTGTTTTTT CASSLVAGNTGELFF
few TRBJ2-1 TRBV12-3/TRBV12-4 TRBD2 TGTGCCAGCAGTTTTATAGCGGGAGGGTCCTACAATGAGCAGTTCTTC CASSFIAGGSYNEQFF
NA TRBJ2-1 TRBV5-1 TRBD2 TGCGCCAGCAGACCCCTAGCGGGAGGGTACAATGAGCAGTTCTTC CASRPLAGGYNEQFF
NA TRBJ2-1 TRBV19 TRBD2 TGTGCCAGTAGTAGTCCCGGCGGGAGGGTCCTTCTCTATGAGCAGTTCTTC CASSSPGGRVLLYEQFF
NA TRBJ1-1 TRBV3-1 NA TGTGCCAGCAGCCAAGCAGGGAACACTGAAGCTTTCTTT CASSQAGNTEAFF
NA TRBJ1-5 TRBV10-3 TRBD1 TGTGCCATCAGTGAGAACAGGGGGCCCAATCAGCCCCAGCATTTT CAISENRGPNQPQHF
NA TRBJ2-3 TRBV24-1 TRBD2 TGTGCCACCAGTGATTCGGCGGGAGTGGGCACAGATACGCAGTATTTT CATSDSAGVGTDTQYF
NA TRBJ1-5 TRBV20-1 TRBD1 TGCAGTGCTAGTTTTCCGGACAGGGAACATCAGCCCCAGCATTTT CSASFPDREHQPQHF
NA TRBJ2-3 TRBV4-1 NA TGCGCCAGCAGCCAAGATCCGGCGGATACGCAGTATTTT CASSQDPADTQYF
NA TRBJ2-7 TRBV27 NA TGTGCCAGCGGGAACGGTCTCTACGAGCAGTACTTC CASGNGLYEQYF
NA TRBJ2-2 TRBV18 TRBD1 TGTGCCAGCTCACGGGACAGATTCCCGAACACCGGGGAGCTGTTTTTT CASSRDRFPNTGELFF
NA TRBJ2-2 TRBV11-2 NA TGTGCCAGCAGCCTAACCTCGGGGAGGACCGGGGAGCTGTTTTTT CASSLTSGRTGELFF
NA TRBJ1-2 TRBV12-5 NA TGTGCTAGTGGTTTGACCGGGAACTATGGCTACACCTTC CASGLTGNYGYTF
NA TRBJ2-3 TRBV11-2 NA TGTGCCAGCAGCTTGGACAGCACAGATACGCAGTATTTT CASSLDSTDTQYF
once TRBJ2-7 TRBV7-2 TRBD2 TGTGCCAGCAGCTTGCAAATAGCGGGAGTCGAGCAGTACTTC CASSLQIAGVEQYF
NA TRBJ2-1 TRBV9 TRBD2 TGTGCCAGCAGCGTAGAAGGGACTAGCGGATACAATGAGCAGTTCTTC CASSVEGTSGYNEQFF
NA TRBJ2-2 TRBV9 NA TGTGCCAGCAGCCCACGACAGAAGAACACCGGGGAGCTGTTTTTT CASSPRQKNTGELFF
NA TRBJ2-1 TRBV20-1 NA TGCAGTGCTTGGGACTTCTTAAGCTCCTACAATGAGCAGTTCTTC CSAWDFLSSYNEQFF
NA TRBJ1-5 TRBV6-5 NA TGTGCCAGCAGTTACATGGGCAATCAGCCCCAGCATTTT CASSYMGNQPQHF
few TRBJ2-3 TRBV27 NA TGTGCCAGTAGTCCCGGGGTAGCCCGCACAGATACGCAGTATTTT CASSPGVARTDTQYF